The clone carrying this TCR beta chain was counted between two and nine times. Looked up from germline, CDR1 is SQVTM and CDR2 is ANQGSEA. J was trimmed by 4 bases and V by 6 bases; bases with no gene match: 5. This CDR3 is 13 amino acids long. These data are taken from a study of T cell responses to AZD1222 COVID-19 vaccine. Libraries were prepared by immunoSEQ multiplex PCR; TCRdb keeps only in-frame clonotypes and omits some of them. Among 100,000 to 150,000 clones listed, 65% to 90% were seen once. The sample here was peripheral blood, taken on day 0 of AZD1222 vaccination. The sequence came from an adult in good health. This chain joins TRBV29-1 and TRBJ2-2, with 7 nucleotides matching TRBD1. DNA for the CDR3: TGCAGCGTGGCGACAGGGTCCACCGGGGAGCTGTTTTTT. Translating gives CSVATGSTGELFF.